This T cell receptor beta chain was sequenced during a study of T cells after yellow fever vaccination. General study points: In post-booster samples, most primary-vaccination clones reappeared (roughly 96% CD4, 70% to 90% CD8).

Using its own MiXCR run on the 5' RACE reads, TCRdb lists one record per CDR3 protein. This table has hundreds of thousands of distinct CDR3 sequences, 18% appearing once. Comments on this clonotype: Its matching antigen is unknown.

The sample here was PBMCs, taken before the yellow fever booster vaccination. The receptor was isolated from a man between 18 and 29 years old who received the YFV17D yellow fever vaccine.

The CDR3 sequence: CAISERTAEEAFF. The CDR3 nucleotides are TGTGCCATCAGTGAAAGGACAGCGGAAGAAGCTTTCTTT. The rearrangement links TRBV10-3 to TRBJ1-1; D is perhaps TRBD1 (6 bases). CDR1 and CDR2 (germline): ENHRY, SYGVKD. There are 13 residues in the CDR3. Trimming shortened V by 3 bases and J by 8 bases, and 13 bases separated the two germline ends.